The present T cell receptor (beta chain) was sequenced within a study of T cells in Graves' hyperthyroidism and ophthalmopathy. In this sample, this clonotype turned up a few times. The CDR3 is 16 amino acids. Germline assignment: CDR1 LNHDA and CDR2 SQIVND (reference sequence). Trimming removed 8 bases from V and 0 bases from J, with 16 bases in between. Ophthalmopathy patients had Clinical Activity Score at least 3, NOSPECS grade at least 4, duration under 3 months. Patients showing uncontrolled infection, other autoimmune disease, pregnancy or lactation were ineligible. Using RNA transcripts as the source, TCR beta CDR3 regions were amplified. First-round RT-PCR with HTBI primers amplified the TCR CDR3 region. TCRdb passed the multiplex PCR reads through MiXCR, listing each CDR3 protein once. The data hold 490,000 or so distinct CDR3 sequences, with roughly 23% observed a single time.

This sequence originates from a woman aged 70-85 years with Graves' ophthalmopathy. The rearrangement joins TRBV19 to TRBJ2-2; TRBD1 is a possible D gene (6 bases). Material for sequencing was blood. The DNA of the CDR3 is TGTGCCAGTTCGCTAAACAGGGCGGCGAACACCGGGGAGCTGTTTTTT. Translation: CASSLNRAANTGELFF. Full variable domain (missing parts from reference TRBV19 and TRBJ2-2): DGGITQSPKYLFRKEGQNVTLSCEQNLNHDAMYWYRQDPGQGLRLIYYSQIVNDFQKGDIAEGYSVSREKKESFPLTVTSAQKNPTAFYLCASSLNRAANTGELFFGEGSRLTVL.